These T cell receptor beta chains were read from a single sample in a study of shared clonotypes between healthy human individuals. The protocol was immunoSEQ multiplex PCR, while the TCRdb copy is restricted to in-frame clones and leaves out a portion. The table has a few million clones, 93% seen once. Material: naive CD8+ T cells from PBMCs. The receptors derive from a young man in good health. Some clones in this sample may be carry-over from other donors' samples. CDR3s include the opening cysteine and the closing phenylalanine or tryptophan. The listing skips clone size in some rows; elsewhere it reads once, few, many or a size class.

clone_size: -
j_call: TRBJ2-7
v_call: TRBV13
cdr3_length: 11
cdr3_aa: CASSSSYEQYF

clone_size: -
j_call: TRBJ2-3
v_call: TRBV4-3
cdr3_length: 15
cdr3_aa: CASSQEDSTADTQYF

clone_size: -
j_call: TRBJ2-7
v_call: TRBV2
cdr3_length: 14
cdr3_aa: CASSETSGSAEQYF

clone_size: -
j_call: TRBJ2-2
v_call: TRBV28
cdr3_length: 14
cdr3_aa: CASSLVGGTGELFF

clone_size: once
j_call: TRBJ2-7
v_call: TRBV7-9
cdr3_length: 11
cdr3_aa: CASSGSYEQYF

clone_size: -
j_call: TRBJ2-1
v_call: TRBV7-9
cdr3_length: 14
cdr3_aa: CASSLAAGAGEQFF

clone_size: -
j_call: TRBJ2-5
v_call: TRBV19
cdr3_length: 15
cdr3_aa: CASSILSGGGETQYF

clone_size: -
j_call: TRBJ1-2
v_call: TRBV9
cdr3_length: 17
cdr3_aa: CASSVHQRQGRLLGYTF

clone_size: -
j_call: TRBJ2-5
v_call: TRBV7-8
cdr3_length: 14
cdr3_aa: CASSHNWVQETQYF

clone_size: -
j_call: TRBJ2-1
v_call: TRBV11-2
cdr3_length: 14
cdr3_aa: CASSLVRGNNEQFF

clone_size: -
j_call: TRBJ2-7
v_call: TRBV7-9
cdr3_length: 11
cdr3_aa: CASSTSAEQYF

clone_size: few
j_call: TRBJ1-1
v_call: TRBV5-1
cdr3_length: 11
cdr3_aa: CASSGGTEAFF

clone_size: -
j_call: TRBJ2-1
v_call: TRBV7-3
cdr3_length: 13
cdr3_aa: CASSSLPDNEQFF

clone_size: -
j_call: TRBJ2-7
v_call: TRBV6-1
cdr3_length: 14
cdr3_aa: CASSDKGGPYEQYF

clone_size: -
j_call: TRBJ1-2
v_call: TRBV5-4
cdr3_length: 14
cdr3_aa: CASSPDGPIYGYTF

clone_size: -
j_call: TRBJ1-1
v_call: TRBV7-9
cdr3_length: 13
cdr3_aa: CAEGGDTLTEAFF

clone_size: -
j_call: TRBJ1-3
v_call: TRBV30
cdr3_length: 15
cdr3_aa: CASQWLEEGRNTIYF

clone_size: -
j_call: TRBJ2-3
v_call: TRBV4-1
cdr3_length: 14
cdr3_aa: CASSQAGATDTQYF

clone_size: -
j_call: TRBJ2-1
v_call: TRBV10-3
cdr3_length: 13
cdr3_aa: CAISRGSYNEQFF

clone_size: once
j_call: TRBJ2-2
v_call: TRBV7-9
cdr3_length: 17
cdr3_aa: CASRGGGIHTSAGELFF

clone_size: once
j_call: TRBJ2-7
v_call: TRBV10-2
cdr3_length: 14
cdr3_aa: CASSEHPGSYEQYF

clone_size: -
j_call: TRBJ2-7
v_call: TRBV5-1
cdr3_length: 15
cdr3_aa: CASSPLPERFNEQYF

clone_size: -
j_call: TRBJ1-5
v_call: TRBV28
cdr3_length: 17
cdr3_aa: CASSFGRVLGGNQPQHF

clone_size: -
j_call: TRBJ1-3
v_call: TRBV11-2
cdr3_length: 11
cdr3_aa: CASSPGNTIYF

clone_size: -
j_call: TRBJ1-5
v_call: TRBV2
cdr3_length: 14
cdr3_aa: CASRQVYGNQPQHF

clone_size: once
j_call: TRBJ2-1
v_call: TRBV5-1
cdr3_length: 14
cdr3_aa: CASSFRGGNNEQFF

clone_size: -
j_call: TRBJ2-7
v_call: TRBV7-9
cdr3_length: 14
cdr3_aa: CASSPLSVSYEQYF

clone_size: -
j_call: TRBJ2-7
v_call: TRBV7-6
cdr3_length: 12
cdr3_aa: CASSQGLEEQYF

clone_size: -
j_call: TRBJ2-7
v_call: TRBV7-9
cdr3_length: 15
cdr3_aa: CASTPKDRVPYEQYF

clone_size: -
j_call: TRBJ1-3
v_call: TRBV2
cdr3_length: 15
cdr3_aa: CASSEFLGYGNTIYF

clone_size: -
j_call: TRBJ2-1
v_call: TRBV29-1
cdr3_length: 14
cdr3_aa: CSGLAGGSYNEQFF

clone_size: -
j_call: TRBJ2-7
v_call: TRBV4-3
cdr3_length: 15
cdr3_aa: CASSQGTSGVYEQYF

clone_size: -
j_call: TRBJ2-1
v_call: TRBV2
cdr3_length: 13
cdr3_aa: CASRGDDYNEQFF

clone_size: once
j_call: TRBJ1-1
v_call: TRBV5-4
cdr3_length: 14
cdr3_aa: CASREGGGDTEAFF

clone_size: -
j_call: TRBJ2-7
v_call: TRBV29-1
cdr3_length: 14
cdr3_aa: CSVVGGGEPYEQYF

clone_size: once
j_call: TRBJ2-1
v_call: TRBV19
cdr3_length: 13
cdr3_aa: CASSWASLGEQFF

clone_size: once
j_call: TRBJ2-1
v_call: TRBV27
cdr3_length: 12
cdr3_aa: CASSIGYNEQFF

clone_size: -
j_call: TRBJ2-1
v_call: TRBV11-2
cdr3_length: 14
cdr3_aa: CASSSGLPLSEQFF

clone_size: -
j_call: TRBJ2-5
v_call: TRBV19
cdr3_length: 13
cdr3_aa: CASSNRLKETQYF

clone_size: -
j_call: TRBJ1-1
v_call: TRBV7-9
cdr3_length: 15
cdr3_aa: CASSLVVQKDTEAFF

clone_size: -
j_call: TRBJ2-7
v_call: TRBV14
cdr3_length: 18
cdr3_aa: CASSPPGPPSFIAYEQYF

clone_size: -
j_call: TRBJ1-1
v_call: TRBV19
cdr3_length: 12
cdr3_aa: CASSIQGTEAFF

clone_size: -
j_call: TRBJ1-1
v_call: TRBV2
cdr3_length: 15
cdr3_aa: CASTEPWGEWTEAFF

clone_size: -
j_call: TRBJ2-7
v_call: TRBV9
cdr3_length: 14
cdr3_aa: CASSDHSSSYEQYF

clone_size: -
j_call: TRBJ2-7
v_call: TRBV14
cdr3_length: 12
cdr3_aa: CASSPPRSEQYF

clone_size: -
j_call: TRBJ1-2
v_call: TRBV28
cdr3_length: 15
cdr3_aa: CASSLMTASNYGYTF

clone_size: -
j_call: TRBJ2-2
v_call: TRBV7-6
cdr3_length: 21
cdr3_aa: CASSLAGRAFVGGSSTGELFF

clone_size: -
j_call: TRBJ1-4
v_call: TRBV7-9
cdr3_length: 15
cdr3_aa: CASSPGAGIGEKLFF

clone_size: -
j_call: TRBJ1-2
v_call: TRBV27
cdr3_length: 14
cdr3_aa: CASNLRGRPYGYTF

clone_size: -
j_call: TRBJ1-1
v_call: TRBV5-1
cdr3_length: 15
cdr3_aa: CASLPGVGLNTEAFF

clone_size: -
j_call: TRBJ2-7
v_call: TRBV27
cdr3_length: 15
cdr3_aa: CASSSIGTGVREQYF

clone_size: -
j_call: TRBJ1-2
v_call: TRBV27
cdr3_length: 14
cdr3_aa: CASRIGTGNYGYTF

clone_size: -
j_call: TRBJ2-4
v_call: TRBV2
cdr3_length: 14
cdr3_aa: CASKRVTGEAIQYF

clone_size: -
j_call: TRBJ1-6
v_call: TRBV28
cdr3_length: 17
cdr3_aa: CASSRGRRSSYNSPLHF

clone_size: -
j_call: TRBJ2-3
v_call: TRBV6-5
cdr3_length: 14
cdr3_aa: CASSPGQGSNTQYF

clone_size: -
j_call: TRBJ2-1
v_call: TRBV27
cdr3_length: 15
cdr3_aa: CASRGGPTSYNEQFF

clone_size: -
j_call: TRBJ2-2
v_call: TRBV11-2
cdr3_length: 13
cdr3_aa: CASSLDPSGELFF

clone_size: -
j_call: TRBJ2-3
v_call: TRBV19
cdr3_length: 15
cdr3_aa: CASSIIPSGTDTQYF

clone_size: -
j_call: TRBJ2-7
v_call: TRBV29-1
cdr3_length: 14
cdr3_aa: CSVESGTFSYEQYF

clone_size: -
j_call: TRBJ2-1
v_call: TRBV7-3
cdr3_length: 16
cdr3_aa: CASSLGREPPYNEQFF